The 15 T cell receptor beta chains presented below share a single source sample, sequenced in a study of blood T cell repertoires in COVID-19 (dated by TCRdb to 2020 to 2021). Libraries were constructed by the immunoSEQ multiplex PCR assay. TCRdb holds this immuneACCESS table with in-frame rearrangements only. Some clones are missing; in checked studies, unresolved V genes explain under half, and the rest has no known cause. Present in this sample are 150,000 to 200,000 clones, 92% of which were seen just once. 4.8% of the sample goes to the ten largest clones. The sample comprised peripheral blood. These receptors all stem from a man aged 30-40 years with COVID-19, enrolled during active disease.

This chain joins TRBV27 and TRBJ1-5; perhaps TRBD1 as D (6 bases). V lost 3 bases, J lost 1 base, and 10 bases lay in between. Looked up from germline, CDR1 is MNHEY and CDR2 is SMNVEV (reference sequence). The CDR3 totals 15 residues. The CDR3 loop is CASSLIGGSNQPQHF. The DNA for the CDR3 is TGTGCCAGCAGTTTGATAGGGGGAAGCAATCAGCCCCAGCATTTT.

This sequence joins TRBV19 and TRBJ1-1; 10 bases are a match to TRBD1. V lost 8 bases and J lost 4; bases outside the gene matches: 7. This CDR3 contains 14 residues. Per germline, CDR1 LNHDA and CDR2 SQIVND (reference sequence). CDR3 protein: CASQTGGATTEAFF. The CDR3 DNA reads TGTGCCAGTCAGACAGGGGGCGCGACCACTGAAGCTTTCTTT.

The chain has TRBV7-6 and TRBJ2-7; TRBD1 matches at 7 bases. The J segment lost 5 bases and the V segment lost 1 base, leaving 11 bases of the junction unmatched. Per the germline V gene, CDR1 is SGHVS and CDR2 is FNYEAQ. This CDR3 spans 16 amino acids. The CDR3 bases are TGTGCCAGCAGCTTAGGGGGGTGGCAGGGGGACAACGAGCAGTACTTC. Translation gives CASSLGGWQGDNEQYF.

This chain connects TRBV6-2 or TRBV6-3 to TRBJ2-7; possibly TRBD2 for D (6 bases). Trimming shortened V by 3 bases and J by 3 bases, and 9 bases separated the two germline ends. This CDR3 contains 13 residues. Germline CDR1 MNHEY, CDR2 SVGEGT. CDR3 nucleotide sequence: TGTGCCAGCAGTTATGGGACTGACTACGAGCAGTACTTC. This encodes CASSYGTDYEQYF.

The CDR3 sequence: CASSTLGQALNYGYTF. DNA of the CDR3: TGTGCCAGCAGTACCCTCGGACAGGCCCTAAACTATGGCTACACCTTC. The rearrangement joins TRBV28 to TRBJ1-2; 7 bases are shared with TRBD1. After removal of 5 bases from V and 2 bases from J, the junction contained 11 bases not matched to a gene. The V gene's germline CDR1 is MDHEN and CDR2 SYDVKM. This CDR3 region has 16 residues.

This clone was seen a single time. The chain employs TRBV7-2 and TRBJ1-2; tentatively, D is TRBD1 (5 bases). The CDR3 consists of 12 residues. Germline assignment: CDR1 SGHTA and CDR2 FQGNSA. The V and J ends lost 1 base and 7 bases respectively, with 7 bases between them. This chain's CDR3 is CASSLGGGGYTF. In DNA, the CDR3 is TGTGCCAGCAGCTTAGGGGGGGGTGGCTACACCTTC.

This chain uses TRBV3-1 (or the pseudogene TRBV3-2) with TRBJ2-1; D gene ambiguous. The CDR3 is made up of 15 amino acids. Germline assignment: CDR1 LGHDT and CDR2 YNNKEL (reference sequence). V gave up 0 bases and J gave up 4 bases, with 10 bases separating them. The CDR3 bases are TGTGCCAGCAGCCAAGATCCCAGTATTTACAATGAGCAGTTCTTC. Translation: CASSQDPSIYNEQFF.

The chain carries TRBV7-9 and TRBJ1-1; D remains unclear. The CDR3 is made up of 15 amino acids. Germline V gives CDR1 SEHNR, CDR2 FQNEAQ (reference sequence). V dropped 4 bases and J dropped 2 bases, with 14 bases sitting between them. CDR3 residues: CASSSYGERNTEAFF. DNA for the CDR3: TGTGCCAGCAGCTCCTACGGGGAGAGAAACACTGAAGCTTTCTTT.

This chain uses TRBV3-1 (or the pseudogene TRBV3-2) with TRBJ2-7, with 13 bases lining up with TRBD2. The ends lost 3 bases at V and 0 bases at J; junction bases unmatched: 2. From germline, CDR1 is LGHDT and CDR2 YNNKEL (reference sequence). The CDR3 totals 16 residues. This chain's CDR3 is CASSQTSGGRSYEQYF. The CDR3, as DNA: TGTGCCAGCAGCCAGACTAGCGGGGGGCGCTCCTACGAGCAGTACTTC.

This clone was seen just once. The chain uses TRBV27 and TRBJ1-2, with D tentatively TRBD1 (5 bases). Trimming took 7 bases from V and 7 from J, leaving 19 bases between them. The CDR3 spans 14 residues. The germline gives CDR1 MNHEY, CDR2 SMNVEV (reference sequence). This chain's CDR3 is CASTQSGRVGGYTF. CDR3 sequence (DNA): TGTGCCAGCACCCAGAGTGGCAGGGTTGGTGGCTACACCTTC.

This chain uses TRBV7-9 with TRBJ2-7, with 8 positions matching TRBD1. J gave up 1 base and V 6 bases, and 5 bases lay outside the gene matches. The CDR3 length is 14 residues. Germline CDR1 and CDR2: SEHNR and FQNEAQ (reference sequence). The CDR3, as DNA: TGTGCCAGCAGTGGACAGGGCCTTTCCTACGAGCAGTACTTC. Amino acids: CASSGQGLSYEQYF. Looking up the rest from reference TRBV7-9 and TRBJ2-7 gives the full variable domain: DTGVSQNPRHKITKRGQNVTFRCDPISEHNRLYWYRQTLGQGPEFLTYFQNEAQLEKSRLLSDRFSAERPKGSFSTLEIQRTEQGDSAMYLCASSGQGLSYEQYFGPGTRLTVT.

This clone was observed a handful of times. The V gene is TRBV5-6, the J gene TRBJ1-1; D unresolved. V lost 2 bases and J lost 0, with 11 bases in between. The CDR3 is 15 residues long. Germline CDR1 and CDR2: SGHDT and YYEEEE. CDR3 sequence (DNA): TGTGCCAGCAGCTTTGTTTACAGCATGAACACTGAAGCTTTCTTT. Its translation: CASSFVYSMNTEAFF.

The chain recombines TRBV28 with TRBJ2-1; TRBD1 might be the D (5 bases). The CDR3 runs 13 residues. Germline V gene data show CDR1 as MDHEN and CDR2 as SYDVKM. V gave up 5 bases and J gave up 4 bases, with 9 bases separating them. As DNA, the CDR3 is TGTGCCAGCAGTCGACAGTCATACAATGAGCAGTTCTTC. Its protein product is CASSRQSYNEQFF.

This chain joins TRBV5-1 and TRBJ1-4; D gene uncertain. Trimming removed 4 bases from V and 7 bases from J, with 17 bases in between. The CDR3 consists of 15 residues. Germline V lookup: CDR1 SGHRS, CDR2 YFSETQ. CDR3 bases: TGCGCCAGCAGCCCGGGAGTCGGTGGAGGTGAAAAACTGTTTTTT. Protein product: CASSPGVGGGEKLFF.

The chain combines TRBV5-6 with TRBJ1-1; the D gene is possibly TRBD1 (5 bases). V dropped 1 base and J dropped 0 bases, with 13 bases sitting between them. This CDR3 is built from 16 residues. The germline V gene encodes CDR1 SGHDT and CDR2 YYEEEE. The DNA of the CDR3 is TGTGCCAGCAGCTTGTTTAGGAGGGGCATGAACACTGAAGCTTTCTTT. It specifies CASSLFRRGMNTEAFF. The whole variable domain, remainder taken from reference TRBV5-6 and TRBJ1-1, is DAGVTQSPTHLIKTRGQQVTLRCSPKSGHDTVSWYQQALGQGPQFIFQYYEEEERQRGNFPDRFSGHQFPNYSSELNVNALLLGDSALYLCASSLFRRGMNTEAFFGQGTRLTVV.